The sequence of this T cell receptor (beta chain) was determined in a study of cytomegalovirus exposure and HLA in healthy donors. Whole-study results and caveats: Analysis was carried out at a later point, and it linked a missense DCLRE1C variant to TCR beta V- and J-gene trimming.

Primers included in the PCR were 60 Vbeta and 13 Jbeta primers. In the authors' workflow: Later analysis identified approximately 80 million unique TCR beta chains, approximately 11 million shared. The method was immunoSEQ multiplex PCR; TCRdb's version includes in-frame clones alone and lacks a portion of them. That table is the source of V, J and clone size, and D and trimming were worked out from the DNA. In the table there are under 150,000 clones, 70% to 80% of which are singletons. This clone has a handful of counts. Its antigen is not known. Germline loops: CDR1 MGHRA, CDR2 YSYEKL. The CDR3 runs 17 residues. Trimming pared 1 base from V and 0 bases from J, leaving 12 bases between.

The rearrangement links TRBV4-1 to TRBJ2-2; D is perhaps TRBD2 (6 bases). The receptor was isolated from a woman between 40 and 50 years old in good health and CMV-seropositive. Input material: PBMCs. CDR3 nucleotide sequence: TGCGCCAGCAGCCAAGTAGTTGAGCGGGCGAACACCGGGGAGCTGTTTTTT. Translated: CASSQVVERANTGELFF.